The source of this T cell receptor beta chain is a study of response to subunit inactivated influenza vaccine. Study observations and caveats: Authors proposed each seasonal influenza vaccination draws in few new T cells.

The germline V and J ends were trimmed by 0 bases and 2 bases, with 17 bases remaining between them. The CDR3 is 17 residues long. Per germline, CDR1 LGHNA and CDR2 YSLEER. TCRdb processed the RT-PCR reads anew with MiXCR; each CDR3 protein has one entry. This sample yields around 760,000 distinct CDR3 sequences, of which about 15% are seen a single time; 5.5% to 7% belongs to the top ten. Comments on this clonotype: As yet, its antigen is unknown.

The sequenced sample was PBMCs from blood, obtained 14 to 15 days before vaccination. The rearrangement links TRBV4-3 to TRBJ2-7; D gene uncertain. The clonotype comes from a man between 45 and 60 years old who received an inactivated influenza vaccine. CDR3 protein: CASSQEAIRLGPYEQYF. DNA for the CDR3: TGCGCCAGCAGCCAAGAGGCAATCCGCCTTGGTCCCTACGAGCAGTACTTC.